The rows below give T cell receptor beta chains drawn from one sample of a study of identical twins. TCRdb recomputed calls from the 5' RACE reads with MiXCR, one row per CDR3 protein. The sample lists 1.5 million or so distinct CDR3 sequences; about 32% were seen once. Sequenced: cord blood. The receptors stem from a newborn girl in good health. The conserved cysteine and the conserved F or W are not part of the CDR3 here. Rows give clone size only sometimes, using once, few, many, or a class for an expanded clone.

v_call	j_call	clone_size	cdr3_aa
TRBV4-2	TRBJ2-3	many	ASSQTITGGPTDTQY
TRBV24-1	TRBJ1-6	few	ATSDSPVNSPLH
TRBV12-3/TRBV12-4	TRBJ2-7	.	AISSSGNSYEQY
TRBV6-6	TRBJ2-3	few	TSKGDPNTDTQY
TRBV7-9	TRBJ2-4	.	ASSSQTSGRGLAKNIQY
TRBV20-1	TRBJ1-2	.	SARSPDRGLINYGYT
TRBV4-2	TRBJ2-3	few	ASSQTLRATDTQY
TRBV29-1	TRBJ2-7	many	SVSRGYEQY
TRBV10-2	TRBJ2-7	.	ASTQGVLYEQY
TRBV29-1	TRBJ1-2	few	SVGSGELAYGYT
TRBV4-1	TRBJ2-3	many	ASSRFSTDTQY
TRBV9	TRBJ2-1	.	ASSVGGGMTGYNEQF
TRBV20-1	TRBJ2-7	.	SARGTSGGWEQY